Sequencing of this T cell receptor (beta chain) was carried out in a study of blood T cell repertoires in COVID-19. About the study: Samples representing acute and convalescent COVID-19 were sourced from the United States, Italy and Spain. Sources were T cells, B-cell-depleted T cells, or PBMCs; the material itself was cDNA or gDNA.

J gave up 7 bases and V 6 bases, and 7 bases lay outside the gene matches. CDR3 size: 13 residues. In the authors' workflow: Reference gene primer amplification yielded estimated nucleated cell counts. Sequencing was performed with immunoSEQ multiplex PCR; in TCRdb, only in-frame clones are kept and a portion is missing. Clone size and V and J calls were adopted from that table, with D and trimming inferred from the DNA. The repertoire holds a few hundred thousand clones, with more than 80% as singletons. This TCR was sampled from a man younger than 35 who had recovered from COVID-19. The sample taken for sequencing was peripheral blood. V gene TRBV12-3 or TRBV12-4 combines with J gene TRBJ2-5; 8 nucleotides line up with TRBD2. The CDR3 reads CASSPGLAGTQYF. CDR3 bases: TGTGCCAGCAGCCCCGGACTAGCAGGGACCCAGTACTTC.